The sequence of this T cell receptor beta chain was determined in a study of T cells after posttransplantation cyclophosphamide. Germline CDR1 reads MNHEY; CDR2 reads SMNVEV (reference sequence). The V and J ends lost 4 bases and 2 bases, in that order; junction bases with no gene match: 1. There are 14 residues in the CDR3. Data came from immunoSEQ multiplex PCR; TCRdb stores just in-frame clones and leaves some out. This table has tens of thousands of clones, 92% appearing once. This sequence joins TRBV27 and TRBJ2-7, with 11 bases fitting TRBD1. Sequences were obtained from PBMCs. This clonotype was sampled from a woman in her 50s in good health and a related stem cell transplant donor. In DNA, the CDR3 is TGTGCCAGCAGTTGGGACAGGGGGGCCTACGAGCAGTACTTC. It codes for CASSWDRGAYEQYF.